This TCR beta chain came from a study of patients and donors after allogeneic stem cell transplantation. V lost 0 bases, J lost 4 bases, and 21 bases lay in between. The CDR3 covers 17 residues. Germline CDR1 is DFQATT and CDR2 is SNEGSKA (reference sequence). In TCRdb, the RT-PCR reads were re-called with MiXCR into one record per CDR3 protein. The sample shows about a million distinct CDR3 sequences, 18% of them seen only once. The sequence was obtained from a human donor who was either an allogeneic HSCT recipient or a stem cell or donor lymphocyte infusion donor (not recorded which). It is not recorded whose cells these are; they may come from a transplant donor. The material sequenced was blood, either unsorted or a sorted T cell fraction (not recorded which). The rearrangement uses TRBV20-1 and TRBJ1-2; TRBD1 might be the D (5 bases). CDR3 region: CSARDRFLQGLAYGYTF. For the CDR3, the DNA is TGCAGTGCTAGAGATCGATTTCTCCAGGGATTGGCCTATGGCTACACCTTC.